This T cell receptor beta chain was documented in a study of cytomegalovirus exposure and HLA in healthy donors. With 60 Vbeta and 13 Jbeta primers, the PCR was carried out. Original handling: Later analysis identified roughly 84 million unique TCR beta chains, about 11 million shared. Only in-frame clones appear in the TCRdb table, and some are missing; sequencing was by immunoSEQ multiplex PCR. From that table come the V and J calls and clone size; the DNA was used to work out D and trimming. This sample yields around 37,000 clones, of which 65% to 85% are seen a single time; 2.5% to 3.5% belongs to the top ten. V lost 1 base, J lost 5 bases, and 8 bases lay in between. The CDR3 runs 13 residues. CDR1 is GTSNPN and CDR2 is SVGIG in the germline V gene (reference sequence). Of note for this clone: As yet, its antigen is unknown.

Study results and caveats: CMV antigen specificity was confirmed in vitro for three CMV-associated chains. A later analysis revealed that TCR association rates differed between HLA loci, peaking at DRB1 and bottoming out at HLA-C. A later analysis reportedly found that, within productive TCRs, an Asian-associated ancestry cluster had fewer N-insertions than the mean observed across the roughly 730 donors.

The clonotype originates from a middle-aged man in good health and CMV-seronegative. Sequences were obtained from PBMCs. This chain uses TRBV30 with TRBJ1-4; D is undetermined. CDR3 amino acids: CAWSDPRNEKLFF. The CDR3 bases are TGTGCCTGGAGTGATCCCAGGAATGAAAAACTGTTTTTT.